This entry lists 24 T cell receptor beta chains sequenced from one sample in a study of T-cell reconstitution after alpha-beta-depleted transplantation in children. Unique molecular identifiers were incorporated during preparation of the TCRbeta library. TCRdb re-derived calls from the PCR reads in MiXCR, one entry per CDR3 protein. The sample includes 250,000 to 400,000 distinct CDR3 sequences, around 20% seen only once; the top ten take about 10%. The material sequenced was PBMCs, mostly from graft donor cells, taken 180 days after TCRalphabeta/CD19-depleted stem cell transplant. All receptors come from a male patient under 18 who had a stem cell transplant for acute lymphoblastic leukemia, so the T cells may come from the graft donor.

V and J are TRBV20-1 and TRBJ2-1; D tentatively reads TRBD1 or TRBD2 (5 bases each). V dropped 0 bases and J dropped 8 bases, with 17 bases sitting between them. Germline-derived CDR1 and CDR2 are DFQATT and SNEGSKA (reference sequence). CDR3 size: 15 residues. The chain's CDR3 is CSARDGLGEFHEQFF. Here the CDR3 DNA reads TGCAGTGCTAGAGATGGGCTAGGGGAGTTCCATGAGCAGTTCTTC.

The chain recombines TRBV28 with TRBJ2-6; D not certain. CDR3 size: 15 residues. Germline CDR1 and CDR2: MDHEN and SYDVKM. The V and J ends lost 8 bases and 7 bases respectively, with 18 bases between them. The CDR3 spells CASSQSPSTANVLTF. For the CDR3, the DNA is TGTGCCAGCTCTCAATCGCCTTCTACCGCCAACGTCCTGACTTTC.

The chain has TRBV7-3 and TRBJ1-2, with a possible D match to TRBD1 (5 bases). The CDR3 length is 13 residues. Trimming took off 5 bases at V and 7 bases at J, with 14 bases between the two ends. Germline lookup yields CDR1 SGHTA and CDR2 FQGTGA. The CDR3 here is CASSQGPGFGYTF. The CDR3 nucleotides read TGTGCCAGCAGCCAGGGTCCAGGGTTTGGCTACACCTTC.

This clonotype was seen only a few times. J is TRBJ1-1 and V is TRBV12-3 or TRBV12-4, with 10 bases aligning to TRBD1. V trimming: 2 bases; J trimming: 4 bases; junction bases outside the gene matches: 10. This CDR3 contains 17 residues. CDR3 DNA sequence: TGTGCCAGCAGTTTACCTCTAATGCGGACAGGGGGCACTGAAGCTTTCTTT. This translates into CASSLPLMRTGGTEAFF.

The chain employs TRBV29-1 and TRBJ2-3; TRBD2 is a possible D gene (5 bases). Trimming left V 4 bases short and J 2 bases short, with 19 bases between. Looked up from germline, CDR1 is SQVTM and CDR2 is ANQGSEA. The CDR3 is made up of 16 amino acids. Written as DNA, the CDR3 is TGCAGCGTTGTCATAATCCTTTCTCGGGACACAGATACGCAGTATTTT. Translating gives CSVVIILSRDTDTQYF.

The V gene is TRBV29-1, the J gene TRBJ2-2; D remains ambiguous. CDR3 length: 12 residues. CDR1 is SQVTM, CDR2 ANQGSEA, per germline. The V end was cut by 4 bases, the J end by 4 bases, with 7 bases between. The CDR3 sequence is CSVVLGTGELFF. DNA of the CDR3: TGCAGCGTTGTATTGGGCACCGGGGAGCTGTTTTTT.

The CDR3 sequence: CSASRRRGVSYEQYF. CDR3 bases: TGCAGTGCTAGTCGTCGGAGGGGAGTCTCCTACGAGCAGTACTTC. The chain couples TRBV20-1 to TRBJ2-7; D may be TRBD2 (6 bases). CDR1 and CDR2 from the germline V gene are DFQATT and SNEGSKA (reference sequence). Trimming shortened V by 3 bases and J by 0 bases, and 15 bases separated the two germline ends. This CDR3 contains 15 residues.

Only a few counts were recorded for this clonotype. V usage is TRBV11-2 and J usage is TRBJ1-4; no clear D gene. CDR3 length: 15 amino acids. Looked up from germline, CDR1 is SGHAT and CDR2 is FQNNGV. With 5 bases removed from V and 7 bases from J, the gap between germline ends came to 17 bases. CDR3 residues: CASSPRTGGLEKLFF. CDR3 in DNA: TGTGCCAGCAGCCCGCGGACTGGCGGCCTTGAAAAACTGTTTTTT.

The gene calls are TRBV7-9 and TRBJ2-1; no definite D call. The CDR3 runs to 13 residues. Germline CDR1 is SEHNR and CDR2 is FQNEAQ (reference sequence). V was clipped by 6 bases and J by 7 bases, with 13 bases between them. The CDR3 here is CASRFFGRNEQFF. CDR3 bases: TGTGCCAGCAGATTCTTTGGGCGGAATGAGCAGTTCTTC.

This sequence joins TRBV29-1 and TRBJ2-7; the match to TRBD1 covers 10 bases. J was trimmed by 2 bases and V by 7 bases; bases with no gene match: 8. The CDR3 runs 14 residues. Germline assignment: CDR1 SQVTM and CDR2 ANQGSEA. CDR3 sequence: CSAQDRGDPYEQYF. The CDR3 DNA reads TGCAGCGCCCAGGACAGGGGGGACCCCTACGAGCAGTACTTC.

This chain joins TRBV15 and TRBJ1-1; TRBD1 matches at 7 bases. CDR3 length equals 13 residues. Germline V gene sequence: CDR1 LNHNV, CDR2 YYDKDF (reference sequence). V shed 9 bases, J shed 0 bases, and the junction held 4 bases outside the gene matches. CDR3 DNA sequence: TGTGCCACTTCGACAGGGATGAACACTGAAGCTTTCTTT. Translated: CATSTGMNTEAFF. The variable domain in full, completed from reference TRBV15 and TRBJ1-1, reads DAMVIQNPRYQVTQFGKPVTLSCSQTLNHNVMYWYQQKSSQAPKLLFHYYDKDFNNEADTPDNFQSRRPNTSFCFLDIRSPGLGDTAMYLCATSTGMNTEAFFGQGTRLTVV.

V and J are TRBV9 and TRBJ2-7, with D perhaps TRBD1 or TRBD2 (5 bases each). This CDR3 contains 14 residues. V lost 2 bases and J 2 bases, leaving 11 bases between the germline ends. Per germline, CDR1 SGDLS and CDR2 YYNGEE. In nucleotides, the CDR3 is TGTGCCAGCAGCGTGGGGGACGGGACCTACGAGCAGTACTTC. Translated, it gives CASSVGDGTYEQYF.

This clonotype has a handful of counts. The gene calls are TRBV7-3 and TRBJ2-1; D perhaps matches TRBD2 (6 bases). CDR3 size: 16 residues. The ends were cut back, 4 bases at V and 0 bases at J, with 13 bases in the middle. Germline loops: CDR1 SGHTA, CDR2 FQGTGA. For the CDR3, the DNA is TGTGCCAGCAGCTCCCTGGGAGGCAGCTCCTACAATGAGCAGTTCTTC. It specifies CASSSLGGSSYNEQFF.

This clonotype was seen at least ten times. The chain uses TRBV10-3 and TRBJ1-2; 9 bases are a match to TRBD1. Trimming at V came to 3 bases and at J to 7 bases, leaving 9 bases not matched to a gene. From germline, CDR1 is ENHRY and CDR2 SYGVKD. The CDR3 has 15 residues. CDR3 DNA: TGTGCCATCAGTGAACCGGGACAGGGAGTCTCTGGCTACACCTTC. Encoded protein: CAISEPGQGVSGYTF.

There are a few counts of this clonotype. This chain joins TRBV24-1 and TRBJ2-1, with 8 bases aligning to TRBD1. CDR3 length: 15 residues. Germline CDR1 KGHDR, CDR2 SFDVKD. After removal of 2 bases from V and 7 bases from J, the junction contained 6 bases not matched to a gene. The CDR3 region is CATSDSRQGRNEQFF. CDR3 bases: TGTGCCACCAGTGATTCTCGACAGGGGAGGAATGAGCAGTTCTTC.

The J gene is TRBJ1-1, the V gene TRBV20-1; D not certain. Germline assignment: CDR1 DFQATT and CDR2 SNEGSKA (reference sequence). The CDR3 spans 14 residues. Trimming took 6 bases from V and 0 from J, leaving 14 bases between them. This chain's CDR3 is CSAILLTVNTEAFF. The CDR3 DNA reads as TGCAGTGCAATTCTCCTAACAGTGAACACTGAAGCTTTCTTT.

As to this clonotype: The missing conserved phenylalanine or tryptophan at the end of this CDR3 makes a read error likely. The CDR3 here is CSVEGPSGRPYNEQFI. CDR3 DNA sequence: TGCAGCGTTGAAGGCCCTAGCGGGAGGCCCTACAATGAGCAGTTCATC. The rearrangement uses TRBV29-1 and TRBJ2-1, with 11 nucleotides matching TRBD2. The CDR3 extends over 16 amino acids. The germline CDR1 and CDR2 sequences are SQVTM and ANQGSEA. J was trimmed by 2 bases and V by 1 base; bases with no gene match: 4.

The gene calls are TRBV7-8 and TRBJ2-1; 7 bases align to TRBD2. This CDR3 comprises 16 residues. The germline gives CDR1 SGHVS, CDR2 FQNEAQ. V lost 1 base, J lost 7 bases, and 10 bases stayed unmatched. The CDR3 bases are TGTGCCAGCAGCTTAGTGGTGGGAGGGGTAGGAAATGAGCAGTTCTTC. Protein sequence: CASSLVVGGVGNEQFF.

This clonotype was recorded a few times. The V and J genes are TRBV6-5 and TRBJ2-5; D uncertain. The CDR3 spans 13 residues. Trimming removed 2 bases from V and 5 bases from J, with 9 bases in between. CDR1 MNHEY and CDR2 SVGAGI come from the germline V gene. In nucleotides, the CDR3 is TGTGCCAGCAGTTACGGCCCGCTGGAGACCCAGTACTTC. The encoded protein is CASSYGPLETQYF.

The CDR3 DNA reads as TGCGCCAGCAGCCAAAGTCCTCGAGGGAACTATGGCTACACCTTC. Amino acids: CASSQSPRGNYGYTF. The V call is TRBV4-1, the J call TRBJ1-2; D uncertain. CDR1 and CDR2 (germline): MGHRA, YSYEKL. The CDR3 sequence is 15 residues long. With 2 bases removed from V and 2 bases from J, the gap between germline ends came to 12 bases.

This chain links TRBV5-1 with TRBJ1-2; TRBD1 aligns across 7 bases. V was clipped by 2 bases and J by 6 bases; unmatched bases: 7. The CDR3 loop spans 14 amino acids. Germline V gene data show CDR1 as SGHRS and CDR2 as YFSETQ. The DNA of the CDR3 is TGCGCCAGCAGCTTCCCTACAGGGGAGAATGGCTACACCTTC. It specifies CASSFPTGENGYTF.

The CDR3 region is CASASLGAGYGYTF. The CDR3 bases are TGTGCCAGCGCTTCACTGGGCGCGGGGTATGGCTACACCTTC. This sequence joins TRBV27 and TRBJ1-2; D is undetermined. V lost 8 bases and J lost 5, with 18 bases in between. The CDR3 contains 14 residues. Per germline, CDR1 MNHEY and CDR2 SMNVEV (reference sequence).

This clonotype was picked up a small number of times. This chain uses TRBV20-1 with TRBJ2-1; D may be TRBD2 (5 bases). Per the germline V gene, CDR1 is DFQATT and CDR2 is SNEGSKA (reference sequence). The CDR3 runs 13 residues. The ends were cut back, 2 bases at V and 7 bases at J, with 12 bases in the middle. CDR3 sequence reads: CSARSLAGNEQFF. The DNA for the CDR3 is TGCAGTGCTAGAAGTCTAGCAGGAAATGAGCAGTTCTTC.

There are a few counts of this clonotype. The chain employs TRBV24-1 and TRBJ2-7; 11 nucleotides align to TRBD1. V lost 6 bases to trimming and J lost 4 bases; unmatched junction nucleotides: 10. The CDR3 has 16 residues. Germline V gene data show CDR1 as KGHDR and CDR2 as SFDVKD. The CDR3 region is CATSHRGTGGIYEQYF. The CDR3 DNA reads as TGTGCCACCAGTCACCGAGGGACAGGGGGTATTTACGAGCAGTACTTC.